This T cell receptor (beta chain) is from a study of blood T cell repertoires in COVID-19. The data were produced by immunoSEQ multiplex PCR, yet TCRdb's version contains in-frame clones alone and is incomplete. Altogether about 330,000 clones are present, 88% being singletons, with the ten largest covering under 6%. Participant age was roughly 18 to 90 years, and participants resided in roughly 24 US areas. The study counted Cohort 3 donors as recovered given two negative PCRs, clearance, or symptom resolution. CDR3 length: 15 residues. Germline CDR1 and CDR2: LNHDA and SQIVND (reference sequence). With 1 base clipped from V and 6 bases from J, the junction kept 6 bases outside the gene matches.

The source material was PBMCs or T cells enriched from blood (not recorded which). This rearrangement joins TRBV19 to TRBJ2-4; TRBD1 matches 7 bases. This receptor was identified in a man in his thirties or forties who had recovered from COVID-19. The DNA for the CDR3 is TGTGCCAGTAGTATAGGGACAGGTGGCAGAAACATTCAGTACTTC. Its translation is CASSIGTGGRNIQYF.